This T cell receptor (beta chain) was observed in a study of CD8 T cells in ankylosing spondylitis. The sample holds a few counts of this clonotype. The antigen is unknown. Quantitative 5'-RACE was performed with molecular barcodes, and it yielded the TCR beta libraries. TCRdb reanalysed the 5' RACE reads using MiXCR and keeps one entry per CDR3 protein. The table records under 850,000 distinct CDR3 sequences, 15% to 20% of them present only once. Overall study findings and caveats: A TCR beta motif of under 10 highly homologous variants seemed to mark ankylosing spondylitis blood. Disease-associated clonotypes exhibited CD8+ identity and were relatively infrequent in peripheral blood.

The specimen was blood, either unsorted or a sorted T cell fraction (not recorded which). The clonotype comes from a male donor with ankylosing spondylitis.

In DNA, the CDR3 is TGTGCCAGCAGCTTAGCGTTTTCACTAGCGGGCTACGAGCAGTACTTC. Translation gives CASSLAFSLAGYEQYF. The chain uses TRBV11-2 and TRBJ2-7; the match to TRBD2 covers 9 bases. Trimming at V came to 1 base and at J to 3 bases, leaving 7 bases not matched to a gene. The CDR3 runs 16 residues. From germline, CDR1 is SGHAT and CDR2 FQNNGV. The full variable domain, in which reference TRBV11-2 and TRBJ2-7 provide the parts outside the CDR3, is EAGVAQSPRYKIIEKRQSVAFWCNPISGHATLYWYQQILGQGPKLLIQFQNNGVVDDSQLPKDRFSAERLKGVDSTLKIQPAKLEDSAVYLCASSLAFSLAGYEQYFGPGTRLTVT.